These 21 T cell receptor beta chains originate from one sample sequenced in a study of blood T cell repertoires in COVID-19. Method: immunoSEQ multiplex PCR; TCRdb's copy keeps in-frame clones and lacks some. The sample gives 200,000 to 250,000 clones, approximately 87% of which show up once; 3% to 3.5% is in the top ten. The specimen was PBMCs or T cells enriched from blood (not recorded which). These receptors originate from a woman in her forties or fifties in a cohort exposed to, infected with or recovered from COVID-19 (not recorded which).

This chain links TRBV9 with TRBJ1-5, with a possible D match to TRBD1 (5 bases). The germline V gene encodes CDR1 SGDLS and CDR2 YYNGEE. V was trimmed by 4 bases and J by 6 bases, leaving 14 bases between them. The CDR3 runs 14 residues. The CDR3 protein is CASSPSGGVQPQHF. In nucleotides, the CDR3 is TGTGCCAGCAGCCCGTCCGGGGGGGTTCAGCCCCAGCATTTT.

The chain joins TRBV19 to TRBJ1-2; D may be TRBD1 (5 bases). Trimming took off 5 bases at V and 8 bases at J, with 15 bases between the two ends. This CDR3 is 13 amino acids long. From germline, CDR1 is LNHDA and CDR2 SQIVND (reference sequence). The CDR3 sequence is CASSYRGDGGYTF. Written as DNA, the CDR3 is TGTGCCAGTAGTTATCGCGGGGACGGCGGCTACACCTTC.

The chain carries TRBV19 and TRBJ2-7; 9 nucleotides line up with TRBD1. The V gene's germline CDR1 is LNHDA and CDR2 SQIVND (reference sequence). J gave up 4 bases and V 6 bases, and 4 bases lay outside the gene matches. This CDR3 has 13 amino acids. The CDR3 DNA reads as TGTGCCAGTAGCCAGACAGGGGGATACGAGCAGTACTTC. Translating it yields CASSQTGGYEQYF.

The chain recombines TRBV6-2 or TRBV6-3 with TRBJ1-1, with a possible D match to TRBD1 (6 bases). Germline V gives CDR1 MNHEY, CDR2 SVGEGT. The length of the CDR3 is 15 residues. Trimming removed 2 bases at V and 1 base at J, with 11 bases between. Written as DNA, the CDR3 is TGTGCCAGCAGTTACCCGGAACAGGGGAACACTGAAGCTTTCTTT. This encodes CASSYPEQGNTEAFF.

J is TRBJ2-7 and V is TRBV28; the D gene is possibly TRBD2 (5 bases). V was trimmed by 2 bases and J by 2 bases, leaving 7 bases between them. Per the germline V gene, CDR1 is MDHEN and CDR2 is SYDVKM. The CDR3 runs to 13 residues. CDR3 bases: TGTGCCAGCAGTTTACACGGGACCTACGAGCAGTACTTC. Encoded protein: CASSLHGTYEQYF.

This clone was found once. V is TRBV9 and J is TRBJ2-1; possibly TRBD2 for D (5 bases). CDR1 is SGDLS, CDR2 YYNGEE, per germline. This CDR3 is built from 16 residues. With 4 bases removed from V and 0 bases from J, the gap between germline ends came to 14 bases. The CDR3 is CASSPYGDSSYNEQFF. CDR3 DNA: TGTGCCAGCAGCCCCTACGGGGATAGCTCCTACAATGAGCAGTTCTTC.

This clone occurred once. This sequence joins TRBV27 and TRBJ2-5; 13 nucleotides agree with TRBD2. The V gene's germline CDR1 is MNHEY and CDR2 SMNVEV (reference sequence). Trimming at V came to 6 bases and at J to 5 bases, leaving 6 bases not matched to a gene. CDR3 size: 15 residues. The CDR3 spells CASRKLAGGLETQYF. The CDR3 DNA follows: TGTGCCAGCAGAAAACTAGCGGGGGGGCTGGAGACCCAGTACTTC.

The chain is built from TRBV11-2 and TRBJ2-1; the match to TRBD1 covers 7 bases. V lost 8 bases to trimming and J lost 0 bases; unmatched junction nucleotides: 10. In germline, CDR1 is SGHAT, CDR2 FQNNGV. The CDR3 is 16 residues long. This CDR3 is CASRKGRGSSYNEQFF. In DNA form, the CDR3 reads TGTGCCAGCCGCAAGGGCAGGGGGAGCTCCTACAATGAGCAGTTCTTC.

The CDR3 protein is CASSWTVDSPLHF. The CDR3 DNA reads TGTGCCAGCAGTTGGACAGTCGATTCACCCCTCCACTTT. This chain uses TRBV28 with TRBJ1-6, with a weak D call TRBD1 (6 bases). V was cut by 4 bases and J by 8 bases, with 9 bases left in between. This CDR3 comprises 13 residues. The germline gives CDR1 MDHEN, CDR2 SYDVKM.

The chain links TRBV5-4 to TRBJ1-1, with TRBD1 matching over 8 bases. Looked up from germline, CDR1 is SGHNT and CDR2 is YYREEE (reference sequence). V lost 4 bases, J lost 1 base, and 9 bases stayed unmatched. The CDR3 is 16 amino acids. The CDR3 spells CASSQGKGQANTEAFF. CDR3 DNA: TGTGCCAGCAGCCAGGGGAAGGGACAGGCGAACACTGAAGCTTTCTTT.

The chain links TRBV23-1 to TRBJ1-4; 10 bases fit TRBD1. TRBV23-1 is noted as an ORF with a role that remains uncertain. The V segment lost 0 bases and the J segment 0 bases; nucleotides outside the gene matches: 4. This CDR3 contains 18 residues. The CDR3 DNA reads as TGCGCCAGCAGTCAATCGGACAGGGGGAGGCCAACTAATGAAAAACTGTTTTTT. It yields the protein CASSQSDRGRPTNEKLFF.

A few counts support this clone. This chain uses TRBV7-9 with TRBJ1-1; D remains unclear. CDR3 length: 12 amino acids. Trimming took 5 bases from V and 10 from J, leaving 14 bases between them. The germline CDR1 and CDR2 sequences are SEHNR and FQNEAQ (reference sequence). The chain's CDR3 is CASSPRDIIAFF. CDR3 DNA: TGTGCCAGCAGCCCCAGAGACATTATAGCTTTCTTT.

This clone was seen a single time. The chain employs TRBV18 and TRBJ1-2; D call uncertain. Germline CDR1 reads KGHSH; CDR2 reads LQKENI. The CDR3 sequence is 15 residues long. Between the trimmed V and J ends, which lost 2 bases and 1 base, there was a span of 11 bases. CDR3 nucleotide sequence: TGTGCCAGCTCACCAAACACGATGATTAACTATGGCTACACCTTC. This encodes CASSPNTMINYGYTF.

This chain joins TRBV25-1 and TRBJ1-4; 7 nucleotides line up with TRBD1. The CDR3 totals 14 residues. The V and J ends lost 7 bases and 7 bases, in that order; junction bases with no gene match: 9. Germline-derived CDR1 and CDR2 are MGHDK and SYGVNS. The CDR3 here is CASNHGDRGEKLFF. The CDR3 DNA follows: TGTGCCAGCAACCACGGGGACAGAGGTGAAAAACTGTTTTTT.

This clone was recorded a few times. This chain uses TRBV7-3 with TRBJ2-7; D is undetermined. Trimming left V 4 bases short and J 4 bases short, with 14 bases between. Germline V CDR1 and CDR2: SGHTA, FQGTGA. The CDR3 is 14 residues long. The CDR3 spells CASSSYLRPYEQYF. CDR3 in DNA: TGTGCCAGCAGCTCGTACCTGCGGCCTTACGAGCAGTACTTC.

Turning to this clone: Mismatch with germline at one junction end may stem from a read error. The chain joins TRBV7-7 to TRBJ2-3; D is uncertain. This CDR3 is built from 14 residues. From germline, CDR1 is SSHAT and CDR2 FNYEAQ (reference sequence). CDR3 sequence reads: CASSLLESTDTQYF. CDR3 nucleotides: TGTGCTAGCAGCTTATTGGAGAGCACAGATACGCAGTATTTT.

The chain recombines TRBV6-1 with TRBJ2-5; 7 bases are shared with TRBD1. This CDR3 region has 16 residues. CDR1 MNHNS and CDR2 SASEGT come from the germline V gene. J gave up 2 bases and V 4 bases, and 10 bases lay outside the gene matches. The CDR3 loop is CASSGTGQVSQETQYF. As DNA, the CDR3 is TGTGCCAGCAGTGGAACCGGACAGGTCTCGCAAGAGACCCAGTACTTC.

This chain joins TRBV6-4 and TRBJ1-1, with 7 positions matching TRBD1. Trimming removed 4 bases from V and 0 bases from J; junction bases left unmatched: 11. The length of the CDR3 is 17 residues. The V gene's germline CDR1 is MRHNA and CDR2 SNTAGT. The CDR3 DNA follows: TGTGCCAGCAGTGGGGTTCAGGGACAGCCAATGAACACTGAAGCTTTCTTT. Protein sequence: CASSGVQGQPMNTEAFF.

This rearrangement joins TRBV18 to TRBJ1-5; the D gene is possibly TRBD1 (5 bases). Trimming removed 6 bases at V and 4 bases at J, with 7 bases between. There are 12 residues in the CDR3. Germline CDR1 and CDR2: KGHSH and LQKENI. CDR3 amino acids: CASSGRNQPQHF. The CDR3 DNA is TGTGCCAGCTCGGGGCGAAATCAGCCCCAGCATTTT.

This clone was seen only once. The chain carries TRBV3-1 (or the pseudogene TRBV3-2) and TRBJ2-5; the D gene is possibly TRBD1 (6 bases). The V and J ends lost 2 bases and 1 base respectively, with 11 bases between them. This CDR3 is built from 15 residues. Germline V CDR1 and CDR2: LGHDT, YNNKEL (reference sequence). The CDR3 DNA sequence: TGTGCCAGCAGCCAATCGACAGGCGCCCAAGAGACCCAGTACTTC. Protein: CASSQSTGAQETQYF.

The chain employs TRBV5-1 and TRBJ2-5; D unresolved. The V end lost 4 bases, the J end lost 2 bases, and 12 bases lay between the germline ends. CDR1 and CDR2 from the germline V gene are SGHRS and YFSETQ. The CDR3 loop spans 14 amino acids. Here the CDR3 reads CASSPFTQQETQYF. As DNA, the CDR3 is TGCGCCAGCAGCCCCTTTACCCAGCAAGAGACCCAGTACTTC.